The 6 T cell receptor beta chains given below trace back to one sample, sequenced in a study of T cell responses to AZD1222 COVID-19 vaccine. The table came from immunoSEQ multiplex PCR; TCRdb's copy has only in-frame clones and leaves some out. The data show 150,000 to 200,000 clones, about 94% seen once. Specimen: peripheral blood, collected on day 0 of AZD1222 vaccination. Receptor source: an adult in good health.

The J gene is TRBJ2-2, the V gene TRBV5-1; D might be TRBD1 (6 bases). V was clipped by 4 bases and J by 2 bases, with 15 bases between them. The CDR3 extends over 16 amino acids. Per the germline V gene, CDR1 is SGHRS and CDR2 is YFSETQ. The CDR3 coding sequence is TGCGCCAGCAGCCCCTGGGACACTACCAACACCGGGGAGCTGTTTTTT. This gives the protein CASSPWDTTNTGELFF.

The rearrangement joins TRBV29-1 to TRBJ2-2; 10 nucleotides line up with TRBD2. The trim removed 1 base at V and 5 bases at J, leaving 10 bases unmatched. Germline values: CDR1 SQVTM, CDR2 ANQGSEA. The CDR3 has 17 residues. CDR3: CSVEVRASGRQTGELFF. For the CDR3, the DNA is TGCAGCGTTGAAGTGAGGGCTAGCGGGAGACAGACCGGGGAGCTGTTTTTT.

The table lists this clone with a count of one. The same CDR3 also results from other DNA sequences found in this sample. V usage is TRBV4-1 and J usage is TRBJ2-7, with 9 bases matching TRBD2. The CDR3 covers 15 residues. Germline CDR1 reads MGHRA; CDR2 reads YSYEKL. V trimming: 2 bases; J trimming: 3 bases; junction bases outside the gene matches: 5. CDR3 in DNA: TGCGCCAGCAGCCAACCGACTAGCGGAAGCTACGAGCAGTACTTC. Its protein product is CASSQPTSGSYEQYF.

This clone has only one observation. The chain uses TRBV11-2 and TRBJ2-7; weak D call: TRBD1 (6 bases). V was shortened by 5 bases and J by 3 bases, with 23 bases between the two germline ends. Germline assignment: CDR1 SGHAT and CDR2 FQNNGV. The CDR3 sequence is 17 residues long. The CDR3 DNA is TGTGCCAGCAGCCCTAGTTTGGGACACAGAGAAGACTACGAGCAGTACTTC. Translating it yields CASSPSLGHREDYEQYF.

CDR3 DNA sequence: TGTGCCAGCTCTCACGGGACACTCGGCGGGGGCTACACCTTC. It translates to CASSHGTLGGGYTF. This sequence joins TRBV18 and TRBJ1-2; D is possibly TRBD1 (6 bases). V lost 6 bases and J lost 8, with 19 bases in between. Germline CDR1 is KGHSH and CDR2 is LQKENI. CDR3 length: 14 residues.

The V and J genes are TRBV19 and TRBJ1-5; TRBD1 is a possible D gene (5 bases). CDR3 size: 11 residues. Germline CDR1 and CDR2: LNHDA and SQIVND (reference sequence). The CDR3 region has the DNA TGTGGCGCGGGTTGGGGCTTGGCCCAGCATTTT. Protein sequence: CGAGWGLAQHF.